The clone carrying this TCR beta chain was seen only a few times. In the authors' methods: How many nucleated cells were present was estimated from reference gene primer amplification. Repertoires were generated with immunoSEQ multiplex PCR, while TCRdb's copy carries only in-frame clones and drops some. V and J calls and clone size are copied from that table; D and trimming were computed from the DNA. This sample has around 620,000 clones, with 75% to 90% found just once. Germline loops: CDR1 GTSNPN, CDR2 SVGIG (reference sequence). The CDR3 has 11 residues. Trimming stripped 0 bases from V and 10 bases from J, with 10 bases between. The data originate from a study of blood T cell repertoires in COVID-19.

Sequences were obtained from peripheral blood. The sequence was collected from a woman younger than 35 with acute or convalescent COVID-19. The chain is built from TRBV30 and TRBJ2-7; D is ambiguous. CDR3 region: CAWSVGQVQYF. CDR3 nucleotides: TGTGCCTGGAGTGTAGGTCAGGTTCAGTACTTC.